These 17 T cell receptor beta chains share one sample of origin, sequenced in a study of graft-versus-host responses after intestinal transplantation. The repertoire was sequenced with immunoSEQ multiplex PCR; TCRdb's copy has only in-frame clones and lacks some. The table includes fewer than 11,000 clones, 90% to 95% detected once. The sequencing here drew on PBMCs, taken almost 70 days after transplant. All receptors derive from a human patient who received an intestinal transplant, so some T cells may come from the graft donor.

This rearrangement joins TRBV4-1 to TRBJ1-1; D uncertain. Germline V gene data show CDR1 as MGHRA and CDR2 as YSYEKL. The CDR3 covers 18 residues. V lost 1 base, J lost 4 bases, and 22 bases lay in between. In DNA, the CDR3 is TGCGCCAGCAGCCAAGTCATCGGGAATCGGGGAAGTAGCACTGAAGCTTTCTTT. It is translated as CASSQVIGNRGSSTEAFF.

The chain employs TRBV6-9 and TRBJ2-7; D perhaps matches TRBD1 (6 bases). Germline V gene data show CDR1 as MNHGY and CDR2 as SVAAGI. Trimming removed 5 bases from V and 3 bases from J, with 8 bases in between. This CDR3 is 12 amino acids long. The CDR3 bases are TGTGCCAGCAGTGAACAGGGCTACGAGCAGTACTTC. It yields the protein CASSEQGYEQYF.

The V and J genes are TRBV13 and TRBJ2-5; D is perhaps TRBD1 (5 bases). The germline CDR1 and CDR2 sequences are PRHDT and FYEKMQ (reference sequence). The germline V and J ends were trimmed by 2 bases and 4 bases, with 14 bases remaining between them. The CDR3 is made up of 15 amino acids. CDR3 sequence: CASSLSPRVGETQYF. CDR3 bases: TGTGCCAGCAGCTTATCCCCCAGGGTGGGAGAGACCCAGTACTTC.

The J gene is TRBJ2-2, the V gene TRBV27; D uncertain. This CDR3 has 14 amino acids. The germline CDR1 and CDR2 sequences are MNHEY and SMNVEV (reference sequence). V gave up 6 bases and J gave up 4 bases, with 12 bases separating them. The CDR3, as DNA: TGTGCCAGCAGAGGGCTGGGCGGCACCGGGGAGCTGTTTTTT. This gives the protein CASRGLGGTGELFF.

This chain links TRBV28 with TRBJ1-1, with D perhaps matching TRBD1 (5 bases). Between the trimmed V and J ends, which lost 3 bases and 0 bases, there was a span of 14 bases. Germline values: CDR1 MDHEN, CDR2 SYDVKM. This CDR3 is built from 16 residues. The CDR3 spells CASSLGGWGMNTEAFF. In nucleotides, the CDR3 is TGTGCCAGCAGTTTGGGGGGTTGGGGCATGAACACTGAAGCTTTCTTT.

The chain employs TRBV5-6 and TRBJ1-1; the D is unclear. Germline CDR1 reads SGHDT; CDR2 reads YYEEEE. The V end lost 1 base, the J end lost 2 bases, and 0 bases lay between the germline ends. The CDR3 runs 11 residues. The chain's CDR3 is CASSLNTEAFF. The DNA for the CDR3 is TGTGCCAGCAGCTTGAACACTGAAGCTTTCTTT. The variable domain in full, completed from reference TRBV5-6 and TRBJ1-1, reads DAGVTQSPTHLIKTRGQQVTLRCSPKSGHDTVSWYQQALGQGPQFIFQYYEEEERQRGNFPDRFSGHQFPNYSSELNVNALLLGDSALYLCASSLNTEAFFGQGTRLTVV.

This sequence joins TRBV5-6 and TRBJ2-1; D tentatively fits TRBD1 or TRBD2 (5 bases each). The V end lost 4 bases, the J end lost 9 bases, and 14 bases lay between the germline ends. The germline gives CDR1 SGHDT, CDR2 YYEEEE. The CDR3 is 13 amino acids. CDR3 sequence reads: CASSPGLVGEQFF. CDR3 nucleotide sequence: TGTGCCAGCAGCCCGGGGCTAGTGGGTGAGCAGTTCTTC.

The genes are TRBV14 and TRBJ1-2; D perhaps matches TRBD1 (6 bases). V was shortened by 1 base and J by 4 bases, with 16 bases between the two germline ends. CDR3 length equals 16 residues. Germline V gene sequence: CDR1 SGHDN, CDR2 FVKESK. This CDR3 reads CASSQALRGAGYGYTF. CDR3 coding DNA: TGTGCCAGCAGCCAAGCCCTCCGGGGGGCTGGCTATGGCTACACCTTC. The full variable domain, rest sourced from reference TRBV14 and TRBJ1-2, is EAGVTQFPSHSVIEKGQTVTLRCDPISGHDNLYWYRRVMGKEIKFLLHFVKESKQDESGMPNNRFLAERTGGTYSTLKVQPAELEDSGVYFCASSQALRGAGYGYTFGSGTRLTVV.

The chain joins TRBV10-3 to TRBJ1-2, with a possible D match to TRBD1 (5 bases). The CDR3 is 17 amino acids. In germline, CDR1 is ENHRY, CDR2 SYGVKD. Trimming stripped 0 bases from V and 4 bases from J, with 18 bases between. CDR3 amino acids: CAISESAVGREGYGYTF. CDR3 in DNA: TGTGCCATCAGTGAGTCGGCGGTGGGCAGGGAAGGCTATGGCTACACCTTC.

The chain carries TRBV6-1 and TRBJ1-2; 9 bases line up with TRBD1. V was pared by 10 bases and J by 4 bases, with 13 bases of the junction left unmatched. This CDR3 is 15 amino acids long. The V gene's germline CDR1 is MNHNS and CDR2 SASEGT. CDR3 amino acids: CATVPQTGGSYGYTF. CDR3 DNA: TGTGCCACCGTCCCTCAGACAGGGGGTAGCTATGGCTACACCTTC.

The chain uses TRBV2 and TRBJ2-7, with 7 bases fitting TRBD1. J lost 4 bases, V lost 3 bases, and 6 bases had no gene match. CDR1 is SNHLY and CDR2 is FYNNEI in the germline V gene. The CDR3 consists of 14 residues. The CDR3 protein is CASSEAGGRYEQYF. The CDR3 coding sequence is TGTGCCAGCAGTGAGGCAGGGGGAAGGTACGAGCAGTACTTC. Using reference TRBV2 and TRBJ2-7 for the parts outside the CDR3, the full variable domain is EPEVTQTPSHQVTQMGQEVILRCVPISNHLYFYWYRQILGQKVEFLVSFYNNEISEKSEIFDDQFSVERPDGSNFTLKIRSTKLEDSAMYFCASSEAGGRYEQYFGPGTRLTVT.

J is TRBJ2-7 and V is TRBV30; 11 nucleotides match TRBD2. Per germline, CDR1 GTSNPN and CDR2 SVGIG (reference sequence). The CDR3 is 13 amino acids. Unmatched junction bases numbered 0, after V lost 3 bases and J lost 2 bases. CDR3 loop: CAWRGLAAYEQYF. CDR3 coding DNA: TGTGCCTGGAGGGGACTAGCGGCCTACGAGCAGTACTTC.

The V and J genes are TRBV4-1 and TRBJ2-7, with 11 bases aligning to TRBD2. J lost 4 bases, V lost 1 base, and 3 bases had no gene match. Germline lookup yields CDR1 MGHRA and CDR2 YSYEKL. CDR3 length: 15 residues. This CDR3 is CASSQVLAGEYEQYF. The CDR3 bases are TGCGCCAGCAGCCAAGTACTAGCGGGAGAGTACGAGCAGTACTTC.

The table lists this clone with a few counts. One end of the junction is discordant with germline, which a read error may explain. The chain has TRBV28 and TRBJ2-7; maybe TRBD1 (7 bases). This CDR3 spans 12 amino acids. CDR1 MDHEN and CDR2 SYDVKM come from the germline V gene. The CDR3 nucleotides read TGTGCCTGCAGGGGGGCAGGGCGGGAGCAGTACTTC. This encodes CACRGAGREQYF.

The chain is built from TRBV28 and TRBJ1-4; 8 bases match TRBD1. The germline V gene encodes CDR1 MDHEN and CDR2 SYDVKM. The CDR3 has 14 amino acids. V gave up 6 bases and J gave up 6 bases; unmatched junction bases: 6. CDR3 sequence (DNA): TGTGCCAGCAGGTCAGGCAGGGGGCATGAAAAACTGTTTTTT. This encodes CASRSGRGHEKLFF.

The V gene is TRBV5-6, the J gene TRBJ1-4; TRBD1 matches at 8 bases. CDR3 length: 16 amino acids. J gave up 4 bases and V 5 bases, and 10 bases lay outside the gene matches. The germline CDR1 and CDR2 sequences are SGHDT and YYEEEE. For the CDR3, the DNA is TGTGCCAGCAGTAGGGGGGGACAGGCTTATAATGAAAAACTGTTTTTT. It specifies CASSRGGQAYNEKLFF.

The chain carries TRBV5-5 and TRBJ1-1; D is perhaps TRBD1 (5 bases). Deletions cut 2 bases from V and 8 bases from J, with 22 bases between. CDR3 length equals 16 residues. The germline V gene has CDR1 SGHKS and CDR2 YYEKEE (reference sequence). CDR3 sequence reads: CASSFGGGTLGSEAFF. CDR3 DNA sequence: TGTGCCAGCAGCTTTGGCGGCGGGACCTTGGGTTCGGAAGCTTTCTTT.